The rows below give T cell receptor beta chains drawn from one sample of a study of beta chain features in type 1 diabetes. The method was immunoSEQ multiplex PCR; TCRdb's version includes in-frame clones alone and lacks a portion of them. The sample lists tens of thousands of clones, roughly 60% occurring once. Material: Tregs from blood. The receptors come from a woman between 18 and 29 years old in good health. Both conserved end residues are part of each CDR3. D genes are given only for firm matches. Size is stated for part of the rows, as once, few or many counts, or as a class when the clone is expanded.

v_gene	abundance	d_gene	j_gene	CDR3aa	CDR3nt
TRBV19	-	-	TRBJ2-1	CASSNLLARAINEQFF	TGTGCCAGTAGTAACCTCCTAGCGCGGGCGATCAATGAGCAGTTCTTC
TRBV9	-	-	TRBJ1-5	CASSTQDSYQPQHF	TGTGCCAGCAGCACCCAGGACAGTTATCAGCCCCAGCATTTT
TRBV5-1	few	-	TRBJ2-3	CASSLTPGRGRTDTQYF	TGCGCCAGCAGCTTGACCCCAGGGCGGGGGCGCACAGATACGCAGTATTTT
TRBV7-9	-	-	TRBJ1-4	CASSFGGGDNEKLFF	TGTGCCAGCAGCTTCGGGGGGGGAGATAATGAAAAACTGTTTTTT
TRBV6-1	-	TRBD2	TRBJ2-7	CASSSPWGGEQYF	TGTGCCAGCAGTTCCCCCTGGGGGGGCGAGCAGTACTTC
TRBV19	-	-	TRBJ2-2	CARSIAGSDNTGELFF	TGTGCCCGTAGTATAGCCGGTAGCGATAACACCGGGGAGCTGTTTTTT
TRBV9	-	-	TRBJ1-5	CASSASGESNQPQHF	TGTGCCAGCAGCGCATCAGGGGAAAGCAATCAGCCCCAGCATTTT
TRBV5-1	-	-	TRBJ1-2	CASSFTGEDYGYTF	TGCGCCAGCAGCTTCACGGGGGAGGACTATGGCTACACCTTC
TRBV6-5	-	-	TRBJ1-6	CASSPSSYNSPLHF	TGTGCCAGCAGTCCGAGCTCCTATAATTCACCCCTCCACTTT
TRBV5-4	-	-	TRBJ1-1	CASNLGGTVPLNIEAFF	TGTGCCAGCAACCTGGGGGGGACTGTCCCTTTGAACATTGAAGCTTTCTTT
TRBV18	-	TRBD2	TRBJ2-7	CASSPPSGLAGYEQYF	TGTGCCAGCTCACCACCTTCCGGACTAGCGGGTTACGAGCAGTACTTC
TRBV5-4	-	TRBD2	TRBJ2-3	CASSPRLAGGGTDTQYF	TGTGCCAGCAGCCCGAGACTAGCGGGAGGGGGAACAGATACGCAGTATTTT
TRBV5-1	-	TRBD1	TRBJ1-1	CASSLAYRGRGEAFF	TGCGCCAGCAGCTTGGCGTACAGGGGGCGCGGTGAAGCTTTCTTT
TRBV5-4	once	-	TRBJ2-7	CASSSASRDSEQYF	TGTGCCAGCAGCTCGGCATCCAGGGACTCCGAGCAGTACTTC
TRBV18	few	-	TRBJ1-1	CASSPPPRTGNTEAFF	TGTGCCAGCTCACCACCCCCCCGGACGGGAAACACTGAAGCTTTCTTT
TRBV6-6	few	-	TRBJ1-1	CASSYSWANTEAFF	TGTGCCAGCAGTTACTCGTGGGCGAACACTGAAGCTTTCTTT
TRBV2	-	-	TRBJ1-1	CATLVDRNTEAFF	TGTGCCACCCTGGTGGACAGGAACACTGAAGCTTTCTTT
TRBV6-1	-	TRBD1	TRBJ1-6	CASSDGQGRTSPLHF	TGTGCCAGCAGTGATGGACAGGGAAGGACTTCACCCCTCCACTTT
TRBV18	-	TRBD2	TRBJ2-7	CASSTSAGYSYEQYF	TGTGCCAGCTCAACCTCAGCGGGGTACTCCTACGAGCAGTACTTC
TRBV25-1	-	-	TRBJ2-5	CASSEWGGRETQYF	TGTGCCAGCAGTGAATGGGGGGGGCGAGAGACCCAGTACTTC
TRBV27	few	-	TRBJ2-5	CASSYESGGPETQYF	TGTGCCAGCAGTTACGAGTCGGGGGGCCCAGAGACCCAGTACTTC
TRBV7-6	few	-	TRBJ1-2	CASSLTGIDYTF	TGTGCCAGCAGCTTAACAGGGATAGACTACACCTTC
TRBV19	few	-	TRBJ2-1	CASSVGRFTYNEQFF	TGTGCCAGTTCTGTCGGCAGGTTCACTTACAATGAGCAGTTCTTC
TRBV28	-	TRBD1	TRBJ1-1	CASSSTGYGAFF	TGTGCCAGCAGTTCGACAGGGTACGGAGCTTTCTTT
TRBV7-3	-	-	TRBJ2-5	CASSSGPKETQYF	TGTGCCAGCAGCTCAGGGCCGAAGGAGACCCAGTACTTC
TRBV6-1	-	-	TRBJ1-6	CASSGYINSPLHF	TGTGCCAGCAGTGGATACATTAATTCACCCCTCCACTTT
TRBV7-8	few	TRBD2	TRBJ2-3	CASSLVRGGTDTQYF	TGTGCCAGCAGCTTAGTACGGGGGGGCACAGATACGCAGTATTTT
TRBV5-5	-	-	TRBJ2-7	CASSRQGGSYEQYF	TGTGCCAGCAGCCGCCAGGGAGGTTCCTACGAGCAGTACTTC
TRBV18	-	TRBD1	TRBJ2-7	CASSPGQARYEQYF	TGTGCCAGCTCACCGGGACAGGCCCGCTACGAGCAGTACTTC
TRBV6-6	few	-	TRBJ2-2	CASSYNRATGELFF	TGTGCCAGCAGTTACAACAGGGCAACCGGGGAGCTGTTTTTT
TRBV18	-	-	TRBJ1-1	CASLETPNTEAFF	TGTGCCAGTCTTGAGACTCCGAACACTGAAGCTTTCTTT